This TCR beta chain was recovered during a study of glioma-infiltrating T cells after dendritic cell vaccination. On the study more broadly: Between about 2003 and 2013, patients got autologous tumor lysate-pulsed dendritic cell vaccines. The vaccine used monocyte-derived dendritic cells pulsed overnight with autologous tumor lysate.

Repertoires were generated with immunoSEQ multiplex PCR, while TCRdb's copy carries only in-frame clones and drops some. The data hold over 75,000 clones, with about 81% observed a single time. Stated time point: after dendritic cell vaccination, including at tumor progression/relapse. This clonotype originated in a human donor with glioblastoma. Sequencing used blood, obtained after dendritic cell vaccination.

The CDR3 sequence: CASRLYQGGATEAFF. The DNA of the CDR3 is TGTGCCAGCAGATTGTATCAGGGTGGGGCAACTGAAGCTTTCTTT. V usage is TRBV2 and J usage is TRBJ1-1, with D perhaps matching TRBD1 (5 bases). Germline V CDR1 and CDR2: SNHLY, FYNNEI. The length of the CDR3 is 15 residues. The ends were cut back, 6 bases at V and 5 bases at J, with 19 bases in the middle.